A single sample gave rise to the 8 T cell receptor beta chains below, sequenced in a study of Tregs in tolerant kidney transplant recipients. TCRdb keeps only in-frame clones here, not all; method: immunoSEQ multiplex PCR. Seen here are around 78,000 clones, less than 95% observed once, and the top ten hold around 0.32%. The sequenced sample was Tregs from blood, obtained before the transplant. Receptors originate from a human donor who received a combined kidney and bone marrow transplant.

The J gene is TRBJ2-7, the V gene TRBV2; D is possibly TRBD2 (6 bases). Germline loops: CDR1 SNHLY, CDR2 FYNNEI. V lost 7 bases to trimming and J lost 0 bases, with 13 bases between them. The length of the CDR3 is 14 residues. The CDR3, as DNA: TGTGCCAGCAAAGGCGGGGTAAGCTCCTACGAGCAGTACTTC. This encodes CASKGGVSSYEQYF.

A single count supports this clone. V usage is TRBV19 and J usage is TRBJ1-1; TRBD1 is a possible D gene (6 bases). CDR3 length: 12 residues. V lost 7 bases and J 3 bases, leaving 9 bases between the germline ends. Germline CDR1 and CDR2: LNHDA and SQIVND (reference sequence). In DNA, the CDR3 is TGTGCCAGTACCCAGGGGTACACTGAAGCTTTCTTT. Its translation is CASTQGYTEAFF.

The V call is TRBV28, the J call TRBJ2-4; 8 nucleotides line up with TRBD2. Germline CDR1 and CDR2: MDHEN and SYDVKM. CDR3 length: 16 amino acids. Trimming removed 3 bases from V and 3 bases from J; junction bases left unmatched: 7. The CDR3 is CASSFYTGGSKNIQYF. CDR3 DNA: TGTGCCAGCAGTTTCTATACGGGAGGGAGCAAAAACATTCAGTACTTC.

The CDR3 sequence: CASSSSLDTQYF. The CDR3 DNA reads as TGTGCCAGCAGTTCATCATTGGATACGCAGTATTTT. The rearrangement joins TRBV6-5 to TRBJ2-3; no clear D. CDR1 MNHEY and CDR2 SVGAGI come from the germline V gene. The CDR3 is made up of 12 amino acids. V was cut by 4 bases and J by 6 bases, with 8 bases left in between.

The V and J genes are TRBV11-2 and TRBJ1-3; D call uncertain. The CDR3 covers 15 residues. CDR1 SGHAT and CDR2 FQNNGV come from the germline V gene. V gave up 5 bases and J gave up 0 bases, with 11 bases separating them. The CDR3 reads CASSLTLVSGNTIYF. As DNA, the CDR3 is TGTGCCAGCAGCCTCACGCTGGTCTCTGGAAACACCATATATTTT.

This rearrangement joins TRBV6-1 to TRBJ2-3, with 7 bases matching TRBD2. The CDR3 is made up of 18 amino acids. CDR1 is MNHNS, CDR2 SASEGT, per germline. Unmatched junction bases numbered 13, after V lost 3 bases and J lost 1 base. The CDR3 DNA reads TGTGCCAGCAGTGAGCCCACGACTAGTGGGGGGGGCACAGATACGCAGTATTTT. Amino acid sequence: CASSEPTTSGGGTDTQYF.

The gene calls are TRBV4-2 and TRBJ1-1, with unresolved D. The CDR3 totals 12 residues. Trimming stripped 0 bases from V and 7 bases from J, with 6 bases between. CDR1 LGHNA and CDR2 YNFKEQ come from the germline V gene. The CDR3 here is CASSQDAGEAFF. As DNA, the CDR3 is TGTGCCAGCAGCCAAGATGCCGGTGAAGCTTTCTTT.

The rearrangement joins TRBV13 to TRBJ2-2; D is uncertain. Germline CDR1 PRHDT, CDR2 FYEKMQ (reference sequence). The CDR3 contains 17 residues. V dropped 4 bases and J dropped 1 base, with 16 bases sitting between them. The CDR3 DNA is TGTGCCAGCAGCTCCCCACGCCGGGCCCTGAACACCGGGGAGCTGTTTTTT. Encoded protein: CASSSPRRALNTGELFF.